This T cell receptor (beta chain) was captured in a study of T-cell reconstitution after alpha-beta-depleted transplantation in children. This clonotype was counted only a few times. As it was prepared, the TCRbeta library received unique molecular identifiers. In TCRdb, the PCR reads were re-called with MiXCR into one record per CDR3 protein. This sample has about 610,000 distinct CDR3 sequences, with roughly a tenth found just once. The sample consisted of PBMCs from the stem cell graft donor, taken from the stem cell graft. This clonotype was obtained from a human donor who donated a stem cell graft to a child with acute myeloid leukemia.

Here the CDR3 DNA reads TGTGCCAGCAGCTTAGATCAAGGCTCGGAAGGGGAAAAACTGTTTTTT. This gives the protein CASSLDQGSEGEKLFF. This chain connects TRBV11-2 to TRBJ1-4; unclear D gene. Looked up from germline, CDR1 is SGHAT and CDR2 is FQNNGV. This CDR3 has 16 residues. The ends were cut back, 0 bases at V and 8 bases at J, with 16 bases in the middle.